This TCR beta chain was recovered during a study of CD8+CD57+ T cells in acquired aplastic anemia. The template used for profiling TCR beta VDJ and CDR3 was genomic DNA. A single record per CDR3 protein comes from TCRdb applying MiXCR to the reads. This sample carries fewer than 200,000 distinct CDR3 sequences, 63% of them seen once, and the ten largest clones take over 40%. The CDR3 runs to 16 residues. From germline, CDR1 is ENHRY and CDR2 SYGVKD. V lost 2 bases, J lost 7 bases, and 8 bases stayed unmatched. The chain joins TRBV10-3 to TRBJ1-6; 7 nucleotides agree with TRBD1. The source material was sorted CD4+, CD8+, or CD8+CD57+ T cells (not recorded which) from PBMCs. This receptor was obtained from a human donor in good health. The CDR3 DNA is TGTGCCATCAGTGAGGCGAAGACAGGGAACAATTCACCCCTCCACTTT. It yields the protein CAISEAKTGNNSPLHF.